This T cell receptor beta chain comes out of a study of tumor-infiltrating lymphocytes in primary liver carcinoma. The count of this clonotype is one. Co-extraction of both nucleic acids (RNA and DNA) used about 17-31 mg of unsorted bulk tissue. The researchers produced TCR beta cDNA from around 0.5 ug total RNA with a constant-region primer. Construction of TCR beta libraries relied on three successive nested multiplex PCR rounds employing slightly modified ARM-PCR. TCRdb independently ran MiXCR on the multiplex PCR reads; one entry per CDR3 protein. Of some 130,000 distinct CDR3 sequences detected, around 70% appear once; the ten largest clones hold over 8%. The sequence came from a woman aged 60-70 years with primary liver carcinoma and hepatitis B virus infection. Sequencing was carried out using tumor-adjacent normal liver tissue.

The CDR3 nucleotides read TGTGCCAGCAGTGAAGCGCTAGGGCCAAATCAGCTTCAGCATTTT. This encodes CASSEALGPNQLQHF. V usage is TRBV6-1 and J usage is TRBJ1-5; D is unclear. With 0 bases removed from V and 13 bases from J, the gap between germline ends came to 19 bases. Germline V CDR1 and CDR2: MNHNS, SASEGT. CDR3 size: 15 residues.